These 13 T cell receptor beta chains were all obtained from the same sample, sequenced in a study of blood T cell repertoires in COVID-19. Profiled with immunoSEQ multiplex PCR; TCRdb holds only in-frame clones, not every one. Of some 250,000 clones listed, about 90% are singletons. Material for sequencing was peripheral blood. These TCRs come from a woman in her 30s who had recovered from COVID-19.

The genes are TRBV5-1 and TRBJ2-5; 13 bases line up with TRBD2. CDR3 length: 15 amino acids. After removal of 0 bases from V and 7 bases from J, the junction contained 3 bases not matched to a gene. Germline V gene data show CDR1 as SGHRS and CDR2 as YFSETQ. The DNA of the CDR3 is TGCGCCAGCAGCTTGGGGACTAGCGGGGGAGGGACCCAGTACTTC. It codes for CASSLGTSGGGTQYF.

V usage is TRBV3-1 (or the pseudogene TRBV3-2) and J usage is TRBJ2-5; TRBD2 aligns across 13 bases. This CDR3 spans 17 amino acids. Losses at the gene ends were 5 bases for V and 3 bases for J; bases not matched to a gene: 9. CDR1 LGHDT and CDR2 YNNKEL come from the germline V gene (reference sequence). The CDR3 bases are TGTGCCAGCAGCAGCCGACCCGGGACTAGCGGGGAAGAGACCCAGTACTTC. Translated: CASSSRPGTSGEETQYF.

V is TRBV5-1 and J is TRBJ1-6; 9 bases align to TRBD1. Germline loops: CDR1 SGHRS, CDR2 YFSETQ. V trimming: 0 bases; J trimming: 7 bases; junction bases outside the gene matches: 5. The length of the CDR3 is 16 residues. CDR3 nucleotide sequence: TGCGCCAGCAGCTTGGTAGGGACAGGGCTCAATTCACCCCTCCACTTT. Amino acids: CASSLVGTGLNSPLHF.

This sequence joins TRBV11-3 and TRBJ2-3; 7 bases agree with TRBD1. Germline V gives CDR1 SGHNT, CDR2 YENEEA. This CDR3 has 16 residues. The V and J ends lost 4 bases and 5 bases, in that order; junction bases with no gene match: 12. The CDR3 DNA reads TGTGCCAGCAGCTCAGGGTACAGGGGCGGGCGAGATACGCAGTATTTT. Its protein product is CASSSGYRGGRDTQYF. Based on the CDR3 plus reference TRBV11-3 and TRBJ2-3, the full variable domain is EAGVVQSPRYKIIEKKQPVAFWCNPISGHNTLYWYLQNLGQGPELLIRYENEEAVDDSQLPKDRFSAERLKGVDSTLKIQPAELGDSAVYLCASSSGYRGGRDTQYFGPGTRLTVL.

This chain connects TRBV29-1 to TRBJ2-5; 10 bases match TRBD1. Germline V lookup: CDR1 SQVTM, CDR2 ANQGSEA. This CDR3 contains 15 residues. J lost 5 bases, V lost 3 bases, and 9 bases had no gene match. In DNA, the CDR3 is TGCAGCGTTGAGCTAGGACAGGGGGACCTGGAGACCCAGTACTTC. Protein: CSVELGQGDLETQYF.

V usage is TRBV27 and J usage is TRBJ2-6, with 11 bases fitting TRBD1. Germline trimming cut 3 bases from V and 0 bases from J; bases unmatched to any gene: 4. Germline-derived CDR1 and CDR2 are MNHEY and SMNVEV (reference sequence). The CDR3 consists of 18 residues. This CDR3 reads CASSFRDRGSSGANVLTF. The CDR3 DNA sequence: TGTGCCAGCAGTTTTCGGGACAGGGGGTCCTCTGGGGCCAACGTCCTGACTTTC. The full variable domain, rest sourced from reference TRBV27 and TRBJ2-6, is EAQVTQNPRYLITVTGKKLTVTCSQNMNHEYMSWYRQDPGLGLRQIYYSMNVEVTDKGDVPEGYKVSRKEKRNFPLILESPSPNQTSLYFCASSFRDRGSSGANVLTFGAGSRLTVL.

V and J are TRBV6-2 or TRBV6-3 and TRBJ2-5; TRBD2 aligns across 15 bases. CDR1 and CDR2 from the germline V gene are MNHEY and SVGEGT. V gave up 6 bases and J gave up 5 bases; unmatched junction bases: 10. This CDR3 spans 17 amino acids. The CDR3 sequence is CASSPGLAGGPLETQYF. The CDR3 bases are TGTGCCAGCAGCCCTGGACTAGCGGGGGGGCCATTGGAGACCCAGTACTTC.

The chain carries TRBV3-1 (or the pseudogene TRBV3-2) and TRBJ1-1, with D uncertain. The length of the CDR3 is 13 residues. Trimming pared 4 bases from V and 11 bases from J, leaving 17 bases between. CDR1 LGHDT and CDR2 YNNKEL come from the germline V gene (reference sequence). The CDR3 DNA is TGTGCCAGCAGCCCCGACCGGGGAACGGGGGCTTTCTTT. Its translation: CASSPDRGTGAFF.

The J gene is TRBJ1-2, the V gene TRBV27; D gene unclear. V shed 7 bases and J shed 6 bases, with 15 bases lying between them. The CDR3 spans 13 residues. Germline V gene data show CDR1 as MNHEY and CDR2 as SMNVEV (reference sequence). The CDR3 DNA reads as TGTGCCAGCAAATTCTCCACCTCAGATGGCTACACCTTC. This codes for CASKFSTSDGYTF.

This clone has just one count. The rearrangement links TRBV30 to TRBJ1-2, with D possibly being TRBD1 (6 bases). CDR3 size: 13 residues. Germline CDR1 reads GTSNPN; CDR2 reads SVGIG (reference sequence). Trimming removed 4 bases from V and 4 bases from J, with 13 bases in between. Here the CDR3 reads CAWTRGATYGYTF. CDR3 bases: TGTGCCTGGACTCGGGGGGCCACCTATGGCTACACCTTC.

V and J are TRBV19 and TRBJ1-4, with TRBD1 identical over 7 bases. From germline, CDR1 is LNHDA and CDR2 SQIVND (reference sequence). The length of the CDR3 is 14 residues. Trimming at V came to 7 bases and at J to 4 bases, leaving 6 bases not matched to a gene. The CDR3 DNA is TGTGCCAGTAAGAGGGGGCAAGGTAATGAAAAACTGTTTTTT. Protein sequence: CASKRGQGNEKLFF.

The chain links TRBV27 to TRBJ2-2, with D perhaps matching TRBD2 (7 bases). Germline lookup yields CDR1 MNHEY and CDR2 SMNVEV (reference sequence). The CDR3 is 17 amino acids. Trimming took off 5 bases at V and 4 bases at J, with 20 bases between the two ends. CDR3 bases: TGTGCCAGCAGTCCCCCTGGACGGGGGGCGATCACCGGGGAGCTGTTTTTT. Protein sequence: CASSPPGRGAITGELFF.

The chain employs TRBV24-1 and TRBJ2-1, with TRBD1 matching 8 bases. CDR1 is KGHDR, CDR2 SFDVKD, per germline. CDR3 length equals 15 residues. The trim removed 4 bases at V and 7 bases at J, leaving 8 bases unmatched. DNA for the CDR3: TGTGCCACCAGTGAGGGTCAGGGGGCGCGTAATGAGCAGTTCTTC. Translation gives CATSEGQGARNEQFF.